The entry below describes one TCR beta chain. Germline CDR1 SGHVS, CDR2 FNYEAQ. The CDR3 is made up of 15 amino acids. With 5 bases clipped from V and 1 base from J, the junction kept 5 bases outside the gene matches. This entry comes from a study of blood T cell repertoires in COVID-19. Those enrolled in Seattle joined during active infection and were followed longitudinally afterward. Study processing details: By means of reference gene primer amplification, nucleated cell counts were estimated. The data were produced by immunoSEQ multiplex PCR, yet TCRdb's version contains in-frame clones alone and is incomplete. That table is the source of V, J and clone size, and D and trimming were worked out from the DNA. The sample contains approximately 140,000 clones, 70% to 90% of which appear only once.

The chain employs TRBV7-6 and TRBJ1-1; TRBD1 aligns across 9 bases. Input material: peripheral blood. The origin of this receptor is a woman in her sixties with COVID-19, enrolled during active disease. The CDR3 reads CASSRRTGANTEAFF. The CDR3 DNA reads TGTGCCAGCAGCCGCAGGACAGGGGCGAACACTGAAGCTTTCTTT.